This T cell receptor beta chain was sequenced in a study of kidney transplant recipient with SARS-CoV-2 infection. This CDR3 region has 14 residues. CDR1 KGHSY and CDR2 FQNENV come from the germline V gene. V trimming: 3 bases; J trimming: 6 bases; junction bases outside the gene matches: 5. This clonotype was picked up a small number of times. MiXCR, applied by TCRdb to the reads, yields one record per CDR3 protein. This repertoire shows 250,000 or so distinct CDR3 sequences, under 35% found once; its top ten account for roughly 7%. V gene TRBV16 combines with J gene TRBJ1-5; 7 bases match TRBD1. This material consisted of a blood sample, taken at baseline and on roughly day 110 from a kidney transplant recipient. The TCR was taken from a young adult male patient who had COVID-19 and was a kidney transplant recipient. The graft donor may be the source of some T cells. Here the CDR3 DNA reads TGTGCCAGCAGCCAGTCGACAGGGCCTCAGCCCCAGCATTTT. Translation gives CASSQSTGPQPQHF.